These 26 T cell receptor beta chains originate from one sample sequenced in a study of blood T cells in healthy people across ages (dated by TCRdb to 2013 to 2016). To prepare the library, 5' RACE was applied. Sequencing was carried out with an Illumina HiSeq 2500. A second PCR of about 6 to 11 cycles was run with a J-beta primer mix and a sample-barcoded 5' primer. TCRdb reprocessing: public reads trimmed at Q25 with fastp, clones called with MiXCR, in-frame beta chains kept. Rows with a matching CDR3 protein are joined into one entry that keeps the most common DNA and genes. The sample table records 550,000 to 750,000 distinct CDR3 sequences; 20% to 25% of these occur just once. Roughly 3.6% of the sample is in the top ten clones. Sequenced input: blood. These receptors originate from a man in his sixties or seventies in good health.

The sample holds many counts of this clonotype. The genes are TRBV3-1 and TRBJ2-1, with 8 bases fitting TRBD2. The CDR3 sequence is 17 residues long. The V segment lost 0 bases and the J segment 3 bases; nucleotides outside the gene matches: 7. CDR1 and CDR2 from the germline V gene are LGHDT and YNNKEL (reference sequence). The DNA for the CDR3 is TGTGCCAGCAGCCAAGAGCCCGCTAGCGGGTACTACAATGAGCAGTTCTTC. This translates into CASSQEPASGYYNEQFF.

The sample holds a few counts of this clonotype. CDR3: CASRVTSTSGELFF. The CDR3 nucleotides are TGTGCCAGCAGAGTGACTAGCACTTCCGGGGAGCTGTTTTTT. This chain links TRBV28 with TRBJ2-2; TRBD2 matches 7 bases. The CDR3 spans 14 residues. Germline V CDR1 and CDR2: MDHEN, SYDVKM. With V trimmed by 6 bases and J by 6 bases, 7 bases remained unmatched.

The chain employs TRBV19 and TRBJ2-5; TRBD1 matches 11 bases. Germline V lookup: CDR1 LNHDA, CDR2 SQIVND (reference sequence). The V gene end was trimmed by 5 bases and the J gene end by 5 bases; junction bases not matched to a gene: 7. CDR3 length equals 15 residues. The CDR3 DNA reads TGTGCCAGTAGTTCCGGGACAGGGGGATATGAGACCCAGTACTTC. The encoded protein is CASSSGTGGYETQYF.

The CDR3 DNA reads TGTGCCAGCAGCCCATACGCGGGAAGGAGTGAAGCTTTCTTT. It translates to CASSPYAGRSEAFF. The V and J genes are TRBV7-2 and TRBJ1-1; D is ambiguous. The CDR3 has 14 amino acids. Germline loops: CDR1 SGHTA, CDR2 FQGNSA. With 5 bases removed from V and 7 bases from J, the gap between germline ends came to 17 bases. Full variable domain (outside the CDR3, taken from reference TRBV7-2 and TRBJ1-1): GAGVSQSPSNKVTEKGKDVELRCDPISGHTALYWYRQSLGQGLEFLIYFQGNSAPDKSGLPSDRFSAERTGGSVSTLTIQRTQQEDSAVYLCASSPYAGRSEAFFGQGTRLTVV.

J is TRBJ1-2 and V is TRBV7-9, with 8 nucleotides matching TRBD1. The CDR3 has 15 amino acids. The J segment lost 5 bases and the V segment lost 3 bases, leaving 8 bases of the junction unmatched. CDR1 is SEHNR, CDR2 FQNEAQ, per germline (reference sequence). For the CDR3, the DNA is TGTGCCAGCAGCTTCGACGGACAGGGAGGGTATGGCTACACCTTC. Residues: CASSFDGQGGYGYTF.

This clonotype was seen a few times. This chain uses TRBV6-5 with TRBJ1-5, with 7 bases matching TRBD1. After removal of 9 bases from V and 6 bases from J, the junction contained 14 bases not matched to a gene. The CDR3 length is 15 residues. CDR1 and CDR2 from the germline V gene are MNHEY and SVGAGI. In DNA, the CDR3 is TGTGCCAGTCAATCCCGGGACAGAATGAGTCAGCCCCAGCATTTT. Its protein is CASQSRDRMSQPQHF.

There are many counts of this clonotype. The chain employs TRBV20-1 and TRBJ2-3, with D hard to call. The CDR3 consists of 15 residues. Trimming stripped 6 bases from V and 0 bases from J, with 16 bases between. Germline V gene data show CDR1 as DFQATT and CDR2 as SNEGSKA (reference sequence). The DNA for the CDR3 is TGCAGTGCAATTACAAGGCGATCTAGCACAGATACGCAGTATTTT. Its protein is CSAITRRSSTDTQYF.

This clonotype was detected only a few times. The gene calls are TRBV13 and TRBJ2-7; TRBD1 might be the D (7 bases). Trimming removed 5 bases at V and 3 bases at J, with 14 bases between. The CDR3 spans 14 residues. Looked up from germline, CDR1 is PRHDT and CDR2 is FYEKMQ (reference sequence). CDR3 DNA sequence: TGTGCCAGCAGCGCTCCAGGGGGGAACTACGAGCAGTACTTC. It yields the protein CASSAPGGNYEQYF.

This chain joins TRBV28 and TRBJ2-5; 7 bases are shared with TRBD2. The CDR3 covers 16 residues. Germline loops: CDR1 MDHEN, CDR2 SYDVKM. Losses at the gene ends were 1 base for V and 5 bases for J; bases not matched to a gene: 10. The CDR3 DNA reads TGTGCCAGCAGTTTATCGGAGCGGGACCTCCGGGAGACCCAGTACTTC. As protein: CASSLSERDLRETQYF.

The rearrangement uses TRBV29-1 and TRBJ2-1; 9 positions match TRBD2. CDR1 SQVTM and CDR2 ANQGSEA come from the germline V gene. The length of the CDR3 is 13 residues. After removal of 7 bases from V and 7 bases from J, the junction contained 8 bases not matched to a gene. CDR3 sequence: CSESGGSANEQFF. The CDR3 DNA sequence: TGCAGCGAGAGCGGGGGGTCCGCGAATGAGCAGTTCTTC.

The chain is built from TRBV27 and TRBJ1-5; D is undetermined. The CDR3 runs 13 residues. Germline assignment: CDR1 MNHEY and CDR2 SMNVEV (reference sequence). Trimming pared 4 bases from V and 4 bases from J, leaving 8 bases between. This chain's CDR3 is CASSYTGNQPQHF. The CDR3 coding sequence is TGTGCCAGCAGTTACACCGGGAATCAGCCCCAGCATTTT.

J is TRBJ2-7 and V is TRBV29-1, with TRBD2 matching over 8 bases. Germline V gene data show CDR1 as SQVTM and CDR2 as ANQGSEA. This CDR3 is 14 amino acids long. Losses at the gene ends were 0 bases for V and 2 bases for J; bases not matched to a gene: 3. Written as DNA, the CDR3 is TGCAGCGTTGAAGATAGCGGGATTACCTACGAGCAGTACTTC. Its protein product is CSVEDSGITYEQYF.

This clonotype has a handful of counts. The rearrangement uses TRBV5-1 and TRBJ1-2, with D possibly TRBD1 on 5 matching bases. CDR1 SGHRS and CDR2 YFSETQ come from the germline V gene. The CDR3 covers 13 residues. With 0 bases removed from V and 5 bases from J, the gap between germline ends came to 8 bases. The CDR3 nucleotides read TGCGCCAGCAGCTTGGCACAGGAGTATGGCTACACCTTC. This encodes CASSLAQEYGYTF.

This clonotype was seen a few times. The chain recombines TRBV6-5 with TRBJ2-7, with D uncertain. Trimming shortened V by 4 bases and J by 3 bases, and 7 bases separated the two germline ends. The CDR3 loop spans 12 amino acids. Per germline, CDR1 MNHEY and CDR2 SVGAGI. CDR3 coding DNA: TGTGCCAGCAGTTTCGACCGCTACGAGCAGTACTTC. It translates to CASSFDRYEQYF.

This clonotype was found a few times. The chain links TRBV12-3 or TRBV12-4 to TRBJ2-5, with 13 positions matching TRBD2. The end of the DNA fits TRBJ2-7 better, so the J call may be wrong. The CDR3 consists of 15 residues. CDR3 loop: CASRGGTSGDYEQYF. DNA of the CDR3: TGTGCCAGCAGGGGGGGGACTAGCGGGGACTACGAGCAGTACTTC.

This sequence joins TRBV6-1 and TRBJ2-7; 8 nucleotides align to TRBD1. J gave up 2 bases and V 6 bases, and 9 bases lay outside the gene matches. The CDR3 spans 15 residues. CDR1 is MNHNS, CDR2 SASEGT, per germline. In DNA, the CDR3 is TGTGCCAGCAGAAGGACCGGGACAGGAGCCTACGAGCAGTACTTC. Amino acids: CASRRTGTGAYEQYF.

The chain couples TRBV28 to TRBJ2-5, with 11 bases identical to TRBD1. V trimming: 5 bases; J trimming: 7 bases; junction bases outside the gene matches: 15. This CDR3 is built from 17 residues. Germline V gives CDR1 MDHEN, CDR2 SYDVKM. CDR3 protein: CASSNPWTGGVGGTQYF. In nucleotides, the CDR3 is TGTGCCAGCAGTAACCCTTGGACAGGGGGCGTTGGTGGGACCCAGTACTTC.

This clonotype appeared a few times. The V call is TRBV6-4, the J call TRBJ2-1, with 16 bases aligning to TRBD2. V lost 5 bases and J lost 0; bases outside the gene matches: 13. This CDR3 contains 21 residues. Germline CDR1 MRHNA, CDR2 SNTAGT. The chain's CDR3 is CASSPSQPGLAGGISYNEQFF. The CDR3 DNA sequence: TGTGCCAGCAGTCCCAGTCAACCGGGACTAGCGGGAGGGATCTCCTACAATGAGCAGTTCTTC.

This clonotype was observed a few times. For the CDR3, the DNA is TGTGCCTGGAGTGCGCCCGGGACTAGCGGGAGCTACGAGCAGTACTTC. It is translated as CAWSAPGTSGSYEQYF. The gene calls are TRBV30 and TRBJ2-7; 14 bases agree with TRBD2. The CDR3 runs to 16 residues. Germline V gives CDR1 GTSNPN, CDR2 SVGIG (reference sequence). V was pared by 1 base and J by 3 bases, with 5 bases of the junction left unmatched.

This clonotype appeared a few times. The chain couples TRBV7-9 to TRBJ2-5; D unclear. Per the germline V gene, CDR1 is SEHNR and CDR2 is FQNEAQ (reference sequence). The CDR3 totals 14 residues. V lost 2 bases and J lost 4, with 11 bases in between. This CDR3 is CASSLRLDRETQYF. CDR3 coding DNA: TGTGCCAGCAGCTTACGTCTAGATAGAGAGACCCAGTACTTC.

CDR3 protein: CASRAPGQGADQPQHF. The DNA of the CDR3 is TGTGCCAGCAGAGCACCGGGACAGGGGGCGGATCAGCCCCAGCATTTT. This chain uses TRBV28 with TRBJ1-5; 12 bases match TRBD1. CDR3 length: 16 amino acids. Germline V gene sequence: CDR1 MDHEN, CDR2 SYDVKM. V trimming: 6 bases; J trimming: 5 bases; junction bases outside the gene matches: 8.

This clonotype was observed a handful of times. The V call is TRBV5-6, the J call TRBJ2-5, with 12 bases lining up with TRBD2. The end of the DNA fits TRBJ2-1 better, so the J call may be wrong. This CDR3 comprises 14 residues. Per germline, CDR1 SGHDT and CDR2 YYEEEE. The CDR3 is CASSLGLAGVRQFF. The CDR3 DNA reads TGTGCCAGCAGCTTGGGACTAGCGGGAGTGCGGCAGTTCTTC.

The rearrangement joins TRBV7-2 to TRBJ2-3, with a possible D match to TRBD1 (5 bases). This CDR3 contains 16 residues. The germline V and J ends were trimmed by 5 bases and 9 bases, with 24 bases remaining between them. Germline CDR1 and CDR2: SGHTA and FQGNSA. CDR3 sequence reads: CASSPETAKGRRTQYF. The CDR3 bases are TGTGCCAGCAGCCCTGAGACAGCTAAGGGAAGGCGAACGCAGTATTTT. Together with reference TRBV7-2 and TRBJ2-3, the CDR3 gives the full variable domain: GAGVSQSPSNKVTEKGKDVELRCDPISGHTALYWYRQSLGQGLEFLIYFQGNSAPDKSGLPSDRFSAERTGGSVSTLTIQRTQQEDSAVYLCASSPETAKGRRTQYFGPGTRLTVL.

The sample holds many counts of this clonotype. CDR3: CSASPRDEQFF. The CDR3 DNA reads TGCAGTGCTAGTCCTCGGGATGAGCAGTTCTTC. The chain joins TRBV20-1 to TRBJ2-1; D gene unclear. The CDR3 length is 11 residues. With 3 bases removed from V and 8 bases from J, the gap between germline ends came to 8 bases. CDR1 DFQATT and CDR2 SNEGSKA come from the germline V gene (reference sequence).

The V gene is TRBV5-1, the J gene TRBJ2-5; D is perhaps TRBD1 or TRBD2 (6 bases each). CDR1 is SGHRS, CDR2 YFSETQ, per germline. The CDR3 has 15 residues. Between the trimmed V and J ends, which lost 0 bases and 2 bases, there was a span of 11 bases. The CDR3 sequence is CASSLDGGGQETQYF. In nucleotides, the CDR3 is TGCGCCAGCAGCTTGGACGGGGGCGGGCAAGAGACCCAGTACTTC. Using reference TRBV5-1 and TRBJ2-5 for the parts outside the CDR3, the full variable domain is KAGVTQTPRYLIKTRGQQVTLSCSPISGHRSVSWYQQTPGQGLQFLFEYFSETQRNKGNFPGRFSGRQFSNSRSEMNVSTLELGDSALYLCASSLDGGGQETQYFGPGTRLLVL.

This chain links TRBV5-1 with TRBJ2-5; 8 nucleotides match TRBD2. TRBJ2-1 matches the DNA end more closely, so the J call is doubtful. Germline CDR1 reads SGHRS; CDR2 reads YFSETQ. The CDR3 contains 16 residues. Here the CDR3 reads CASSLATSGSYNEQFF. In DNA form, the CDR3 reads TGCGCCAGCAGCTTGGCCACTAGCGGCTCTTACAATGAGCAGTTCTTC.